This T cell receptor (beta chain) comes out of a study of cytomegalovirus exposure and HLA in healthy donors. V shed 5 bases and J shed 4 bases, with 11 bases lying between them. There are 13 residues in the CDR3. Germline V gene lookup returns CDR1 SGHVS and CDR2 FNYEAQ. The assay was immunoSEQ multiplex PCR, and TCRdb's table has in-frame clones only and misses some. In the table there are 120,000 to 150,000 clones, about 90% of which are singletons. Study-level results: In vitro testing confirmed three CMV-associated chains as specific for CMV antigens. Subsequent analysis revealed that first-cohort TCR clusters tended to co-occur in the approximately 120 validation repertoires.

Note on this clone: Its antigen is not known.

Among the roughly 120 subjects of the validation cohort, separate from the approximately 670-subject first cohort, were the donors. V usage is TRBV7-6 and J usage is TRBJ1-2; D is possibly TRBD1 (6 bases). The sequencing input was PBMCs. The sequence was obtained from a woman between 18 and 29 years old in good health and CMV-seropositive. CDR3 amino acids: CASSLSGVYGYTF. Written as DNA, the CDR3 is TGTGCCAGCAGCCTCTCAGGGGTCTATGGCTACACCTTC.